This TCR beta chain was sequenced in a study of blood T cell repertoires in COVID-19. For the study at large: The United States, Italy and Spain were the sources of the acute and convalescent COVID-19 samples.

CDR1 and CDR2 (germline): SGHRS, YFSETQ. The CDR3 is 13 amino acids. The V and J ends lost 1 base and 7 bases respectively, with 12 bases between them. Sequencing used immunoSEQ multiplex PCR; TCRdb keeps in-frame clones, though not all of them. The table lists roughly 64,000 clones, roughly 70% of them singletons, with about half in the top ten. This clonotype was obtained from a woman in her sixties or seventies who had been exposed to COVID-19. The chain couples TRBV5-1 to TRBJ2-7, with TRBD2 as a possible D gene (5 bases). Sequencing was carried out using PBMCs or T cells enriched from blood (not recorded which). CDR3 protein: CASSLIGEREQYF. The CDR3 DNA follows: TGCGCCAGCAGCTTGATTGGCGAGCGGGAGCAGTACTTC.